These T cell receptor beta chains were read from a single sample in a study of blood T cell repertoires in COVID-19. The repertoire was sequenced with immunoSEQ multiplex PCR; TCRdb's copy has only in-frame clones and lacks some. The table has 120,000 or so clones, around 80% seen once. The material sequenced was peripheral blood. The receptors were gathered from a man of 80 years or more with active or convalescent COVID-19. Each CDR3 is given with its conserved first and last residue. D genes are given only for firm matches. Some rows have no size entry. The others give once, few or many, or a class for an expanded clone.

CDR3 DNA	CDR3 protein	J gene	D gene	V gene	clone size
TGTGCCAGCAGCTTAGCGTGGGCGGGGATTAATGAGCAGTTCTTC	CASSLAWAGINEQFF	TRBJ2-1	NA	TRBV7-2	NA
TGTGCCAGCAGTGAATGGCAGGAAAGCAATCAGCCCCAGCATTTT	CASSEWQESNQPQHF	TRBJ1-5	NA	TRBV6-1	NA
TGTGCCAGCAGTTACTCTAGGCGGGGCCAAGAGACCCAGTACTTC	CASSYSRRGQETQYF	TRBJ2-5	NA	TRBV6-5	NA
TGTGCCAGCAGCTCGGGACTAGCGGGGGAAACCGGGGAGCTGTTTTTT	CASSSGLAGETGELFF	TRBJ2-2	TRBD2	TRBV7-3	NA
TGCGCCAGCAGCCTTCCCGGGGTACTCCAAGAGACCCAGTACTTC	CASSLPGVLQETQYF	TRBJ2-5	NA	TRBV4-1	NA
TGTGCCAGCGGGGCGGGAGTCCAAGAGACCCAGTACTTC	CASGAGVQETQYF	TRBJ2-5	TRBD2	TRBV6-5	NA
TGTGCCAGCCGGGGGACAGAGAGGACTGAAGCTTTCTTT	CASRGTERTEAFF	TRBJ1-1	TRBD1	TRBV12-3/TRBV12-4	NA
TGTGCCAGCAGCCTCAGGGAAGGAGGCTACACCTTC	CASSLREGGYTF	TRBJ1-2	NA	TRBV7-8	NA
TGTGCCAGTAGTAGTAACAGAAACACTGAAGCTTTCTTT	CASSSNRNTEAFF	TRBJ1-1	NA	TRBV19	few
TGTGCCAGCAGTTCCCAACCGGGTATGTCTTCACCCCTCCACTTT	CASSSQPGMSSPLHF	TRBJ1-6	NA	TRBV6-5	NA